Included here is one T cell receptor (beta chain) sequence, with context. Its antigen is not yet known. No base quality values were provided; no much bigger clone lies one nucleotide off. The 39 donors, aged 6 to 90 years, were systemically healthy Caucasian individuals from Russia. Around 10 milliliters of peripheral blood were collected from each donor into EDTA-treated Vacutainer tubes. Ficoll-Paque density-gradient centrifugation was used to isolate PBMCs, with at least 6 million per sample. Trizol reagent was used to extract total RNA from the PBMCs, yielding at least 6 micrograms per sample. For every donor, flow cytometry on a PBMC aliquot measured the percentage of naive CD45RAhigh/CD27high T cells. CDR1 LGHDT and CDR2 YNNKEL are derived from the germline V gene (reference sequence). Compared with germline, V lacks 0 bases and J lacks 5 bases; bases without a gene match: 5. The CDR3 runs 15 residues from the cysteine to the phenylalanine. Of the read, only the CDR3 DNA is kept; its 45 bases are in frame from base 1.

The data originate from a study of blood T cells in healthy people across ages (dated by TCRdb to between 2015 and 2016). For context, the study as a whole: In model experiments, template switching captured roughly one uniquely barcoded TCR beta cDNA molecule for every two T cells. Four age groups were formed from the donors: young (average approximately 16 years), middle-aged (around 40), aged (about 62) and long-lived (roughly 88). The study analyzed two additional independent replicas of 1 million unique cDNA reads from the same blood draw for two donors, one aged 18 to 30 and one aged 80 or older. The study measured age-related changes in TCR beta repertoire diversity using deep sequencing normalized with unique cDNA molecular identifiers. Donors of different ages were randomly distributed across sequencing lanes to avoid experimental bias. Findings and caveats that apply to the study as a whole: Observed TCR beta diversity per million T cells fell roughly linearly with age, and a significant reduction was already apparent by age roughly 41. A strong correlation was found between observed TCR beta diversity and the percentage of naive T cells measured by flow cytometry. The CMV infection status of donors was not known, potentially confounding age-related changes in expanded clonotypes. Conclusive comparison of naive and antigen-experienced compartments was prevented by the profiling of bulk unsorted PBMCs. Compared with the aged group, more naive CD4+ T cells, fewer expanded clones and increased TCR diversity were shown by the long-lived group, suggesting age selection. Estimates of total diversity based on one million sequenced T cells were regarded as lower bounds and as underestimates.

The library came from 5' RACE. Data came from an Illumina HiSeq 2500. The second PCR ran for roughly 7 to 12 cycles and used a J-beta primer mix along with a sample-barcoded 5' primer. Each TCR beta cDNA molecule received a unique molecular identifier from a template-switch 5' adaptor carrying 12 random nucleotides. At least 2.5 million CDR3-containing paired-end reads were obtained from each sample. First-strand cDNA was synthesized from all RNA with the Mint cDNA synthesis kit, primed by a TRBC-specific oligonucleotide. Following uracil-DNA glycosylase treatment, all cDNA underwent a first 18-cycle PCR with the universal primers M1SS and BC2_uni_R. As for the authors' bioinformatics: For normalization, 1 million high-quality reads, each with a distinct molecular identifier, were randomly selected from each sample. Instead of being binned into consensus sequences, reads that shared molecular identifiers were thrown out. MiTCR, run with a Q25 quality threshold and the strictest error-elimination algorithm, handled CDR3 identification, clonotype clustering and error correction. Lower-bound total TCR beta diversity was estimated with a nonparametric unseen species model using Euler transformation. Clones were called with MiXCR by TCRdb after fastp trimmed the public reads at Q25, and only in-frame beta chains were retained. Each record represents a unique CDR3 protein, reported with the most common genes and DNA among its rows. Here the V and J calls rest on TCRdb's processing, not on the authors' analysis. The sample contains about 700,000 distinct CDR3 sequences, less than 40% of them found a single time. The ten largest clones capture approximately 15% of the sample.

The TCR sequence derives from a woman older than 75 in good health. Donor details come from another sample of the same person, matched by shared clones. Sequencing was performed on blood. Recombination joined TRBV3-1 with TRBJ2-3, and 7 junctional nucleotides match TRBD2. The DNA sequence reads TGTGCCAGCAGCCAAGAATGGGCGGGAGAAGATACGCAGTATTTT. This translates into CASSQEWAGEDTQYF.